This TCR beta chain appears in the sequencing data of a study of T cell repertoires in cytomegalovirus infection. About the study: Through public TCR beta signatures, both CMV infection and matching HLA type were indicated.

Germline V gene data show CDR1 as MNHEY and CDR2 as SMNVEV (reference sequence). V dropped 3 bases and J dropped 10 bases, with 10 bases sitting between them. The CDR3 length is 13 residues. TCRdb itself ran the reads through MiXCR, one entry per CDR3 protein. This sample has hundreds of thousands of distinct CDR3 sequences, with approximately 24% found just once. Sequenced: CD8+ T cells from PBMCs. The receptor comes from a human donor in good health (CMV status not recorded). Some clones in this sample may be carry-over from other donors' samples. The chain employs TRBV27 and TRBJ1-6, with D unresolved. This CDR3 is CASSFLGNSPLHF. In DNA form, the CDR3 reads TGTGCCAGCAGTTTTCTTGGGAACTCACCCCTCCACTTT.